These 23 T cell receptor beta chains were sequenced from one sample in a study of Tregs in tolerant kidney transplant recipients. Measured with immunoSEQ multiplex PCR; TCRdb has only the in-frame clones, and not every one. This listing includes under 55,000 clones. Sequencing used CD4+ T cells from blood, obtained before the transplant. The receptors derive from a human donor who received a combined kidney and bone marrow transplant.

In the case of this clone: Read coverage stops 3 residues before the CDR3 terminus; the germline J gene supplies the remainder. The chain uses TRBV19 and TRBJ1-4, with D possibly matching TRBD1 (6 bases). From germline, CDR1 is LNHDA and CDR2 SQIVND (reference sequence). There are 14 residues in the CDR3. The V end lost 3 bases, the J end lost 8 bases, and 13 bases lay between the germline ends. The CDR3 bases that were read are TGTGCCAGTAGTATCCAGGGGTTCGTCGAAAAA. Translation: CASSIQGFVEK. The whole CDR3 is CASSIQGFVEKLFF.

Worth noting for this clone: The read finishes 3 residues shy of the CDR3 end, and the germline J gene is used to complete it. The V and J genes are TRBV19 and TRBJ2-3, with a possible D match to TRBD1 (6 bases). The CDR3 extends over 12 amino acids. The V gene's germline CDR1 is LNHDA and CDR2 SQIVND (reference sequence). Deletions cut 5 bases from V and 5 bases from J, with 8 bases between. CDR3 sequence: CASSRTVDTQYF. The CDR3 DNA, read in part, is TGTGCCAGTAGTCGGACAGTAGATACG. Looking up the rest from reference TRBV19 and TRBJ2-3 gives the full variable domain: DGGITQSPKYLFRKEGQNVTLSCEQNLNHDAMYWYRQDPGQGLRLIYYSQIVNDFQKGDIAEGYSVSREKKESFPLTVTSAQKNPTAFYLCASSRTVDTQYFGPGTRLTVL.

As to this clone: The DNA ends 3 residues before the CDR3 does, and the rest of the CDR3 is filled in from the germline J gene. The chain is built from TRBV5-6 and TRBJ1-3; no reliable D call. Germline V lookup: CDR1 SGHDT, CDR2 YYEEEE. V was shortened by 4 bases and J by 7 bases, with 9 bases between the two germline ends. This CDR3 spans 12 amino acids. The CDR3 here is CASSTGGNTIYF. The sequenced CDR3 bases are TGTGCCAGCAGCACTGGTGGTAACACC.

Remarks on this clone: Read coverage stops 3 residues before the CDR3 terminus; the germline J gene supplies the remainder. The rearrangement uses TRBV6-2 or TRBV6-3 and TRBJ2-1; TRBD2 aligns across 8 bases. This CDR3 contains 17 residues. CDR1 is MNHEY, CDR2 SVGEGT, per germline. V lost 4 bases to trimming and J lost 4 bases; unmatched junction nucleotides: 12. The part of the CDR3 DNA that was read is TGTGCCAGCAGTTCCCTTCTCGGAGCGGGAGCTTACAATGAG. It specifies CASSSLLGAGAYNE. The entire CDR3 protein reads CASSSLLGAGAYNEQFF.

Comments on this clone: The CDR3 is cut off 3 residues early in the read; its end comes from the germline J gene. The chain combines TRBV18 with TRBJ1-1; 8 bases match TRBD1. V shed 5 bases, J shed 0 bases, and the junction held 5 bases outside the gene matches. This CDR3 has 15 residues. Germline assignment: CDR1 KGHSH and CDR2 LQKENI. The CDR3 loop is CASSDRGNMNTEAFF. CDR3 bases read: TGTGCCAGCTCAGACAGGGGAAACATGAACACTGAA.

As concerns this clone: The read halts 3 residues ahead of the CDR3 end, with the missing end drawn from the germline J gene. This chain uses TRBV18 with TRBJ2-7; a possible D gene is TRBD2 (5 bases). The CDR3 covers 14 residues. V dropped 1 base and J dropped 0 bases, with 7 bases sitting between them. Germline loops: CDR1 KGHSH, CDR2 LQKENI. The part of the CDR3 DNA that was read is TGTGCCAGCTCACCACGGCTAGCCTCCTACGAG. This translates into CASSPRLASYE. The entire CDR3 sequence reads CASSPRLASYEQYF.

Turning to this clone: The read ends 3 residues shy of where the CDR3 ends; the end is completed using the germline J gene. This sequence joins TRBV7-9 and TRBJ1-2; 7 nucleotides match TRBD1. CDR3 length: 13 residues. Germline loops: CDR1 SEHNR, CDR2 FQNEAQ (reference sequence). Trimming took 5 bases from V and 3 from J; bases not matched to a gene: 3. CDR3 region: CASSADRDYGYTF. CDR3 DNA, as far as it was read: TGTGCCAGCAGCGCCGACAGGGACTATGGC.

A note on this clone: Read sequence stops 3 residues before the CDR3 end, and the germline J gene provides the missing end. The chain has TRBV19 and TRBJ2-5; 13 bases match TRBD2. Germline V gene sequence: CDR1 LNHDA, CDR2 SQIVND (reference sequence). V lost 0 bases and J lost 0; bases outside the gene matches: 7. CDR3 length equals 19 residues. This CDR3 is CASSIDRRGLAGNQETQYF. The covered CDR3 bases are TGTGCCAGTAGTATAGATCGGCGGGGACTAGCGGGGAACCAAGAGACC.

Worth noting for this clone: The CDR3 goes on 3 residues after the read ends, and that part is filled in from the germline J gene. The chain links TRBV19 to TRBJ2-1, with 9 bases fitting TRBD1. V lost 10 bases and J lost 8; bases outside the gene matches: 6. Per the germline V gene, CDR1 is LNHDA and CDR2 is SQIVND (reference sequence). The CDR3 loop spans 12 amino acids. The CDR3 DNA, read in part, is TGTGCCATTAAGGACAGGGGTGATGAG. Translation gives CAIKDRGDE. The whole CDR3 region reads CAIKDRGDEQFF.

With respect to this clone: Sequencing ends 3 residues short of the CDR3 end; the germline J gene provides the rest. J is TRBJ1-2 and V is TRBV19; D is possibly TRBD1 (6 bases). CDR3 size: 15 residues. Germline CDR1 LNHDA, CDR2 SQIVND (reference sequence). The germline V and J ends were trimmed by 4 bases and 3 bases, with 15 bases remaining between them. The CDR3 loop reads CASSTPMGGHYGYTF. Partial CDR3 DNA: TGTGCCAGTAGTACCCCAATGGGGGGGCACTATGGC.

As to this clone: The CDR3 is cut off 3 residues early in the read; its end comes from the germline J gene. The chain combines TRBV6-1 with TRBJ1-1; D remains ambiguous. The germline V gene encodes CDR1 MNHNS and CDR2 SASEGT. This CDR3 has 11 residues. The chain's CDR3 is CASSEARKAFF. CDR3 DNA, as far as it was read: TGTGCCAGCAGTGAAGCGCGGAAA.

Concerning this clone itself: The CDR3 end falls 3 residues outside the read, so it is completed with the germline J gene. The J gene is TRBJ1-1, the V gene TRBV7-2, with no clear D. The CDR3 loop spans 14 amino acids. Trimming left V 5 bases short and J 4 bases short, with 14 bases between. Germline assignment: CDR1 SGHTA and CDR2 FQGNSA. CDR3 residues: CASSVRGPGTEAFF. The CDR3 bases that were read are TGTGCCAGCAGCGTCAGAGGTCCTGGCACTGAA.

The DNA read from the CDR3 is TGCAGCGTTCAGACTAGCCCTAGCACAGATACG. Its translation is CSVQTSPSTDT. The whole CDR3 region reads CSVQTSPSTDTQYF. The rearrangement joins TRBV29-1 to TRBJ2-3; 7 bases line up with TRBD2. Read coverage stops 3 residues before the CDR3 terminus; the germline J gene supplies the remainder. The CDR3 spans 14 residues. Trimming removed 5 bases from V and 0 bases from J; junction bases left unmatched: 5. CDR1 is SQVTM and CDR2 is ANQGSEA in the germline V gene.

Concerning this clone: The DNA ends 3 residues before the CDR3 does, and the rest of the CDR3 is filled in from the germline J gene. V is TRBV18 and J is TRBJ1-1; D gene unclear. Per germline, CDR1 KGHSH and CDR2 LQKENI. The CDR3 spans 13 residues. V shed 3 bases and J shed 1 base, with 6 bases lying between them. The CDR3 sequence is CASSPNGNTEAFF. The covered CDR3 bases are TGTGCCAGCTCACCCAACGGGAACACTGAA.

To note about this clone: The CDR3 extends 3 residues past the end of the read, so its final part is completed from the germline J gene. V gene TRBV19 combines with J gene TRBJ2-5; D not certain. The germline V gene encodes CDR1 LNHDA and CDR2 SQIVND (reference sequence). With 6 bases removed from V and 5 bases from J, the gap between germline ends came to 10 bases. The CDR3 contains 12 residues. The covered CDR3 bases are TGTGCCAGTAGCCGAAACGGGGAGACC. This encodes CASSRNGET. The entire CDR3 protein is CASSRNGETQYF.

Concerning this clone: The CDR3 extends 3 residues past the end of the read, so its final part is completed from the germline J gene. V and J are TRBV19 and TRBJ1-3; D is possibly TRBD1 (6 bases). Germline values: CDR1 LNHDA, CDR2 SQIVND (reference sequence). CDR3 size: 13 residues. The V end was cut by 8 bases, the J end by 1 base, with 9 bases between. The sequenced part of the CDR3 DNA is TGTGCCAGTGAGCAGGGGTCTGGAAACACC. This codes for CASEQGSGNT. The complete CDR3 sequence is CASEQGSGNTIYF.

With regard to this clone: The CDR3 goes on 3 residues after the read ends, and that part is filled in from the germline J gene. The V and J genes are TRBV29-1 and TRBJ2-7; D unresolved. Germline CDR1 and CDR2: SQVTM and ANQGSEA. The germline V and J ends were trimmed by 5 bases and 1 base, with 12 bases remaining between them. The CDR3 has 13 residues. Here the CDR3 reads CSVWSHRSYEQYF. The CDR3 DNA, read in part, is TGCAGCGTTTGGTCCCACAGATCCTACGAG.

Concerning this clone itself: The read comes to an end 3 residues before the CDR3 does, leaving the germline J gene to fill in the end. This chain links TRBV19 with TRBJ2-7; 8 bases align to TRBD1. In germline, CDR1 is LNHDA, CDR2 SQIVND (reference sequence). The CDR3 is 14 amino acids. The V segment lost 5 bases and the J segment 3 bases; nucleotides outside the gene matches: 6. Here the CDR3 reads CASSLQGVDYEQYF. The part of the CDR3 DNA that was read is TGTGCCAGTAGTCTACAGGGGGTGGACTACGAG.

CDR3 residues: CTGQGGRNTEAFF. The covered CDR3 bases are TGCACCGGACAGGGGGGCCGGAACACTGAA. J is TRBJ1-1 and V is TRBV29-1; 10 positions agree with TRBD1. The missing CDR3 end, 3 residues past where the read stops, is filled in from the germline J gene. The CDR3 loop spans 13 amino acids. Germline V gene lookup returns CDR1 SQVTM and CDR2 ANQGSEA. The full variable domain, in which reference TRBV29-1 and TRBJ1-1 provide the parts outside the CDR3, is SAVISQKPSRDICQRGTSLTIQCQVDSQVTMMFWYRQQPGQSLTLIATANQGSEATYESGFVIDKFPISRPNLTFSTLTVSNMSPEDSSIYLCTGQGGRNTEAFFGQGTRLTVV.

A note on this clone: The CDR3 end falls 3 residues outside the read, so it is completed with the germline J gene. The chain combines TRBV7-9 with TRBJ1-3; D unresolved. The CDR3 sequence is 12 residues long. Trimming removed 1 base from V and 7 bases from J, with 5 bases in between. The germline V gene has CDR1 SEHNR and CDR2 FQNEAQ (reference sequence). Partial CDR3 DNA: TGTGCCAGCAGCTTAGAGGCCAACACC. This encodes CASSLEANT. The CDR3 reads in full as CASSLEANTIYF.

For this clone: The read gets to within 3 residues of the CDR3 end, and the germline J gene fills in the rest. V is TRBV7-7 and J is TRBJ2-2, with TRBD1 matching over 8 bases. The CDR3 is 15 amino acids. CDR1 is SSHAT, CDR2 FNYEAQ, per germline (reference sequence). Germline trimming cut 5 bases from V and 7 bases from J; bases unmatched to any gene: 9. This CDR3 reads CASSTSQGAHGELFF. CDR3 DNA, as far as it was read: TGTGCCAGCAGCACCAGTCAGGGGGCGCACGGGGAG.

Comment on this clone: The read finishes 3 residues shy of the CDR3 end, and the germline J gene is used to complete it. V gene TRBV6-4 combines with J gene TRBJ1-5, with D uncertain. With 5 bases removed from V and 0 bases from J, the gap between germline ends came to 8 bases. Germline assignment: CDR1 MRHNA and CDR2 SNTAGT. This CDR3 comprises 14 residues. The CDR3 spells CASSHEHSNQPQHF. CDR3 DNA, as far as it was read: TGTGCCAGCAGTCATGAACATAGCAATCAGCCC.

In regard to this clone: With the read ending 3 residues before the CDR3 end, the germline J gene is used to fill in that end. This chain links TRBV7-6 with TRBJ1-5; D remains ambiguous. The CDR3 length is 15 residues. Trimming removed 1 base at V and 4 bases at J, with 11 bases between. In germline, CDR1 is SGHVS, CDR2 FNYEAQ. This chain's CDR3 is CASSLGSNGNQPQHF. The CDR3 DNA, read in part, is TGTGCCAGCAGCTTAGGGAGCAACGGGAATCAGCCC. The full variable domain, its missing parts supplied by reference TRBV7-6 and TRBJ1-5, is GAGVSQSPRYKVTKRGQDVALRCDPISGHVSLYWYRQALGQGPEFLTYFNYEAQQDKSGLPNDRFSAERPEGSISTLTIQRTEQRDSAMYRCASSLGSNGNQPQHFGDGTRLSIL.